This entry features one T cell receptor beta chain sequence. Its antigen is still unknown. Trimming stripped 4 bases from V and 0 bases from J, with 3 bases between. The germline CDR1 and CDR2 sequences are DFQATT and SNEGSKA (reference sequence). The CDR3 contains 11 residues. Using immunoSEQ multiplex PCR, the repertoire was profiled, and TCRdb retains in-frame clones only, with some absent. The data hold around 53,000 clones, with 88% observed a single time. These data are taken from a study of OX40 agonist ivuxolimab in advanced cancers. General study results and limits: Not determined was the antigen specificity of the expanded peripheral T cells.

The sample in question was CD4+ or CD8+ T cells sorted from blood, obtained in a trial of the OX40 agonist ivuxolimab. The TCR comes from an adult with an advanced solid tumor such as melanoma, head and neck, liver or kidney cancer. The chain is built from TRBV20-1 and TRBJ1-2; no reliable D call. CDR3 sequence (DNA): TGCAGTGCTATTTCTAACTATGGCTACACCTTC. Amino acid sequence: CSAISNYGYTF.